These 13 T cell receptor beta chains were sequenced from one sample in a study of cytomegalovirus exposure and HLA in healthy donors. The PCR employed 60 Vbeta primers together with 13 Jbeta primers. Sequencing was performed with immunoSEQ multiplex PCR; in TCRdb, only in-frame clones are kept and a portion is missing. The sample has around 150,000 clones, around 80% seen once; the top ten hold 5.7%. Sequenced input: PBMCs. Receptors were obtained from a man aged 25 to 40 in good health and CMV-seropositive.

The chain is built from TRBV19 and TRBJ2-7; D gene unclear. The CDR3 contains 14 residues. The V and J ends lost 3 bases and 5 bases respectively, with 14 bases between them. Per germline, CDR1 LNHDA and CDR2 SQIVND (reference sequence). CDR3 loop: CASSIWFGPNEQYF. Here the CDR3 DNA reads TGTGCCAGTAGTATCTGGTTTGGGCCGAACGAGCAGTACTTC.

The V gene is TRBV11-1, the J gene TRBJ1-1; D remains ambiguous. The CDR3 extends over 13 amino acids. Between the trimmed V and J ends, which lost 2 bases and 3 bases, there was a span of 7 bases. In germline, CDR1 is SGHAT, CDR2 FQDESV (reference sequence). The CDR3 is CASSLPGYTEAFF. DNA of the CDR3: TGTGCCAGCAGCTTACCGGGGTACACTGAAGCTTTCTTT.

This sequence joins TRBV5-1 and TRBJ2-3; 10 bases are shared with TRBD1. Germline CDR1 is SGHRS and CDR2 is YFSETQ. Trimming took 6 bases from V and 3 from J; bases not matched to a gene: 7. CDR3 length equals 15 residues. Written as DNA, the CDR3 is TGCGCCAGCACCACCGGGACAGGGGCGACAGATACGCAGTATTTT. Its translation: CASTTGTGATDTQYF. The complete variable domain, with remaining parts taken from reference TRBV5-1 and TRBJ2-3, reads KAGVTQTPRYLIKTRGQQVTLSCSPISGHRSVSWYQQTPGQGLQFLFEYFSETQRNKGNFPGRFSGRQFSNSRSEMNVSTLELGDSALYLCASTTGTGATDTQYFGPGTRLTVL.

The V call is TRBV27, the J call TRBJ1-3; unclear D gene. This CDR3 region has 15 residues. Germline values: CDR1 MNHEY, CDR2 SMNVEV (reference sequence). V was clipped by 6 bases and J by 0 bases, with 12 bases between them. The DNA of the CDR3 is TGTGCCAGCAGACCCCGTGTTAGCTCTGGAAACACCATATATTTT. Encoded protein: CASRPRVSSGNTIYF.

V gene TRBV6-5 combines with J gene TRBJ2-7; no clear D. The CDR3 sequence is 14 residues long. With 2 bases removed from V and 0 bases from J, the gap between germline ends came to 8 bases. Germline CDR1 reads MNHEY; CDR2 reads SVGAGI. CDR3 loop: CASSYGELSYEQYF. The CDR3, as DNA: TGTGCCAGCAGTTACGGTGAGCTCTCCTACGAGCAGTACTTC.

V usage is TRBV5-1 and J usage is TRBJ2-1, with D possibly being TRBD2 (6 bases). The germline V and J ends were trimmed by 4 bases and 0 bases, with 11 bases remaining between them. CDR1 is SGHRS, CDR2 YFSETQ, per germline. The CDR3 is 15 amino acids. The CDR3 loop is CASSPLADSYNEQFF. Here the CDR3 DNA reads TGCGCCAGCAGCCCGTTAGCGGACTCCTACAATGAGCAGTTCTTC.

The V and J genes are TRBV28 and TRBJ2-4; D is possibly TRBD1 (5 bases). The CDR3 contains 14 residues. With 3 bases removed from V and 8 bases from J, the gap between germline ends came to 14 bases. Germline V CDR1 and CDR2: MDHEN, SYDVKM. The CDR3 reads CASSFIDRSDIQYF. CDR3 in DNA: TGTGCCAGCAGTTTTATAGACAGATCGGACATTCAGTACTTC.

This clone was detected only once. J is TRBJ2-3 and V is TRBV7-8; 12 bases fit TRBD1. The CDR3 is 16 amino acids. With V trimmed by 3 bases and J by 5 bases, 6 bases remained unmatched. Germline V CDR1 and CDR2: SGHVS, FQNEAQ. CDR3 sequence (DNA): TGTGCCAGCAGCTTCCGGGACAGGGGGCTGGTAGATACGCAGTATTTT. Encoded protein: CASSFRDRGLVDTQYF.

The rearrangement uses TRBV9 and TRBJ2-7; D unclear. The CDR3 is 14 residues long. Germline loops: CDR1 SGDLS, CDR2 YYNGEE. With 4 bases removed from V and 0 bases from J, the gap between germline ends came to 11 bases. CDR3 DNA sequence: TGTGCCAGCAGCTCTAAACTGAGCTCCTACGAGCAGTACTTC. Its protein is CASSSKLSSYEQYF.

The J gene is TRBJ1-6, the V gene TRBV15; D may be TRBD1 (5 bases). The length of the CDR3 is 16 residues. The germline gives CDR1 LNHNV, CDR2 YYDKDF (reference sequence). V was pared by 4 bases and J by 0 bases, with 10 bases between. The CDR3 loop is CATSMDISSYNSPLHF. Here the CDR3 DNA reads TGTGCCACCAGCATGGACATAAGCTCCTATAATTCACCCCTCCACTTT.

The V gene is TRBV10-3, the J gene TRBJ2-6; 8 bases match TRBD1. Germline trimming cut 3 bases from V and 1 base from J; bases unmatched to any gene: 5. Germline CDR1 and CDR2: ENHRY and SYGVKD. The CDR3 is made up of 17 amino acids. The CDR3 spells CAISEVTGASGANVLTF. In nucleotides, the CDR3 is TGTGCCATCAGTGAAGTGACAGGGGCGTCTGGGGCCAACGTCCTGACTTTC.

About this clone: The same CDR3 is also encoded by other DNA sequences in this sample. This chain joins TRBV5-6 and TRBJ1-5; no reliable D call. Trimming stripped 0 bases from V and 3 bases from J, with 7 bases between. CDR1 and CDR2 from the germline V gene are SGHDT and YYEEEE. The CDR3 has 14 amino acids. CDR3 nucleotide sequence: TGTGCCAGCAGCTTGGGCACAAACAATCAGCCCCAGCATTTT. It codes for CASSLGTNNQPQHF.

V and J are TRBV27 and TRBJ2-3; D perhaps matches TRBD1 (5 bases). Germline V gene data show CDR1 as MNHEY and CDR2 as SMNVEV (reference sequence). Trimming cost V 5 bases and J 8 bases, with 14 bases left between them. The CDR3 runs 13 residues. The CDR3 sequence: CASSPSSRGTQYF. The CDR3 DNA reads TGTGCCAGCAGTCCCTCCTCTAGGGGTACGCAGTATTTT.